One and the same sample provided the 3 T cell receptor beta chains below, sequenced in a study of T cells after yellow fever vaccination. TCRdb called the 5' RACE reads again in MiXCR, with one record for every CDR3 protein. There are tens of thousands of distinct CDR3 sequences in the sample; less than 3.5% occur only once, and about 0.98% lies in the top ten. Specimen: PBMCs, either bulk or a sorted T-cell subset (CD4+, CD8+, memory, or dextramer-sorted; not recorded which), collected about 41 days after the first yellow fever vaccination. Source of these receptors: a man younger than 35 who received the YFV17D yellow fever vaccine.

At least ten counts were recorded for this clonotype. The chain combines TRBV13 with TRBJ2-3; TRBD1 or TRBD2 may be the D gene (6 bases each). Trimming stripped 0 bases from V and 0 bases from J, with 10 bases between. The CDR3 runs 16 residues. CDR1 PRHDT and CDR2 FYEKMQ come from the germline V gene (reference sequence). CDR3 region: CASSLGPGASTDTQYF. CDR3 DNA sequence: TGTGCCAGCAGCTTAGGACCGGGGGCTAGCACAGATACGCAGTATTTT.

This clonotype showed up many times. The CDR3 loop reads CASSRRGEQFF. The CDR3 DNA follows: TGTGCCAGCAGCAGACGGGGGGAGCAGTTCTTC. This chain connects TRBV5-6 to TRBJ2-1; tentative D call: TRBD2 (6 bases). Trimming shortened V by 4 bases and J by 10 bases, and 9 bases separated the two germline ends. The CDR3 extends over 11 amino acids. The germline CDR1 and CDR2 sequences are SGHDT and YYEEEE.

This clonotype was recorded many times. J is TRBJ2-1 and V is TRBV7-2; possibly TRBD1 or TRBD2 for D (5 bases each). Germline values: CDR1 SGHTA, CDR2 FQGNSA. The CDR3 runs 14 residues. V lost 4 bases and J lost 8, with 15 bases in between. The CDR3 protein is CASSWGTPPHEQFF. CDR3 sequence (DNA): TGTGCCAGCAGCTGGGGGACCCCCCCTCATGAGCAGTTCTTC.